What follows describes a single T cell receptor beta chain. V trimming: 7 bases; J trimming: 3 bases; junction bases outside the gene matches: 7. Germline V gives CDR1 SQVTM, CDR2 ANQGSEA. There are 14 residues in the CDR3. This specimen comes from a study of T cell changes during pregnancy in multiple sclerosis. Using immunoSEQ multiplex PCR, the repertoire was profiled, and TCRdb retains in-frame clones only, with some absent. The sample has about 20,000 clones; 75% to 90% are singletons. The sample was CD8+ T cells from peripheral blood mononuclear cells, taken after pregnancy. This receptor was identified in a female donor in good health, enrolled as a control in a pregnancy study. The V gene is TRBV29-1, the J gene TRBJ1-4; 8 bases map to TRBD1. Written as DNA, the CDR3 is TGCAGCGCCGGACAGGGCTCGGCTAATGAAAAACTGTTTTTT. Amino acid sequence: CSAGQGSANEKLFF.